This paragraph covers one T cell receptor beta chain sequence. The antigen this receptor binds is unknown. No base qualities exist here, and no much larger clone lies one base off it. TCRdb shows the sequencer as Illumina HiSeq 1500. TCRdb trimmed public reads at Q25 via fastp, called clones via MiXCR and kept in-frame beta chains. CDR3 protein sequences are deduplicated, and each keeps its most common genes and DNA. The sample table shows 830,000 or so distinct CDR3 sequences, and approximately 32% are seen once. The biggest ten clones account for around 12% of the sample. The CDR1 and CDR2 encoded by the germline V gene are MNHEY and SVGAGI. V loses 5 bases, J loses 4 bases, and the germline ends lie 14 bases apart. From its cysteine to its phenylalanine, the CDR3 spans 14 amino acids. Only the CDR3 part of the read is kept: 42 bases, read in frame from the first base. The data were obtained in a study of T cell repertoires in cytomegalovirus infection (dated by TCRdb to about 2019). Notes on the research overall: Recently identified HLA-C-restricted CMV epitopes, whose presentation resists viral immunomodulation, were targeted by peptide stimulations together with well-studied HLA-B-restricted epitopes. Because public TCR beta signatures pointed to carriage of CMV infection together with the matching HLA type, the HLA type of each donor mattered for the analysis. What the study reported, not specific to this receptor: Carriers of CMV infection plus the relevant HLA type were discriminated by the cumulative frequency of public TCR beta family members in the study cohort and in an independent approximately 350-donor cohort. In the ex vivo response, HLA-C-restricted CMV-specific TCR beta clonotypes were dominant, and in two of eight donors the single most frequent clonotype came from this HLA-C-restricted group.

The sample's treatment or condition label, in plain terms: in vitro stimulation with specific CMV peptide epitopes to enrich CMV-specific T cells. The sequencing here drew on cultured CD8+ T cells from PBMCs, taken from culture after CMV antigen stimulation. The V and J genes are TRBV6-5 and TRBJ1-2; tentative D gene TRBD1, with 5 bases matching. This TCR was sampled from a human donor in good health (CMV status not recorded). Some clones in this sample may be carry-over from other donors' samples. The CDR3 loop reads CASSPGTNLYGYTF. The DNA sequence is TGTGCCAGCAGTCCTGGGACGAACCTCTATGGCTACACCTTC.